The 15 T cell receptor beta chains in this list originate from one sample, sequenced in a study of blood T cell repertoires in COVID-19 (dated by TCRdb to 2020 to 2021). Libraries were made using the immunoSEQ multiplex PCR assay. TCRdb provides this immuneACCESS table in a form limited to in-frame rearrangements. Some clones are lacking; in checked studies, under half of them reflect an unresolved V gene, and why the rest are absent is not known. The sample data list about 22,000 clones, and approximately 92% of these were observed just once. About 3.1% of the sample lies in the top ten. Material: peripheral blood. The receptors come from a woman between 65 and 79 years old with active COVID-19.

The chain employs TRBV5-1 and TRBJ1-4, with 7 bases that match TRBD1. V lost 0 bases, J lost 7 bases, and 6 bases stayed unmatched. CDR3 size: 15 residues. The germline V gene has CDR1 SGHRS and CDR2 YFSETQ. CDR3 DNA sequence: TGCGCCAGCAGCTTGGGAAGGGGGCGATCTGAAAAACTGTTTTTT. Its translation is CASSLGRGRSEKLFF. Full variable domain (missing parts from reference TRBV5-1 and TRBJ1-4): KAGVTQTPRYLIKTRGQQVTLSCSPISGHRSVSWYQQTPGQGLQFLFEYFSETQRNKGNFPGRFSGRQFSNSRSEMNVSTLELGDSALYLCASSLGRGRSEKLFFGSGTQLSVL.

The chain links TRBV10-3 to TRBJ2-1, with 13 nucleotides matching TRBD2. Germline CDR1 is ENHRY and CDR2 is SYGVKD. The ends lost 8 bases at V and 6 bases at J; junction bases unmatched: 10. CDR3 size: 16 residues. The CDR3 protein is CAIGRATSGRFNEQFF. CDR3 sequence (DNA): TGTGCCATCGGCCGCGCGACTAGCGGGAGGTTCAATGAGCAGTTCTTC.

The chain is built from TRBV5-6 and TRBJ1-3; no definite D call. The V gene's germline CDR1 is SGHDT and CDR2 YYEEEE. This CDR3 spans 13 amino acids. V gave up 4 bases and J gave up 2 bases, with 7 bases separating them. CDR3 residues: CASSRGTGNTIYF. In DNA form, the CDR3 reads TGTGCCAGCAGCCGGGGAACTGGAAACACCATATATTTT.

The sample holds a few counts of this clone. The V call is TRBV19, the J call TRBJ2-7; TRBD1 might be the D (5 bases). Germline V gives CDR1 LNHDA, CDR2 SQIVND (reference sequence). Trimming shortened V by 3 bases and J by 3 bases, and 9 bases separated the two germline ends. This CDR3 comprises 13 residues. DNA of the CDR3: TGTGCCAGTAGTATGACAGCAAACTACGAGCAGTACTTC. Translation gives CASSMTANYEQYF.

The chain combines TRBV4-3 with TRBJ1-1, with a tentative D call TRBD1 (6 bases). There are 18 residues in the CDR3. Trimming removed 1 base from V and 1 base from J, with 19 bases in between. From germline, CDR1 is LGHNA and CDR2 YSLEER. Here the CDR3 DNA reads TGCGCCAGCAGCCAAGGGGGGACGGGGGGCGGCTCGAACACTGAAGCTTTCTTT. This translates into CASSQGGTGGGSNTEAFF.

This sequence joins TRBV6-5 and TRBJ1-1; TRBD1 aligns across 7 bases. This CDR3 has 14 amino acids. The germline CDR1 and CDR2 sequences are MNHEY and SVGAGI. J lost 7 bases, V lost 0 bases, and 5 bases had no gene match. The CDR3 protein is CASSYSQGGNEAFF. CDR3 DNA: TGTGCCAGCAGTTACTCCCAGGGGGGCAATGAAGCTTTCTTT.

J is TRBJ2-7 and V is TRBV6-5; D is unclear. This CDR3 spans 14 amino acids. The germline gives CDR1 MNHEY, CDR2 SVGAGI. V shed 0 bases and J shed 3 bases, with 9 bases lying between them. CDR3 in DNA: TGTGCCAGCAGTTACTCGTCCGGTAACTACGAGCAGTACTTC. It specifies CASSYSSGNYEQYF.

This clone was seen once. The V and J genes are TRBV4-3 and TRBJ2-3, with TRBD2 matching 10 bases. The CDR3 sequence is 16 residues long. CDR1 and CDR2 from the germline V gene are LGHNA and YSLEER. V shed 1 base and J 2 bases; nucleotides not matched to a gene: 3. This CDR3 reads CASSQAAGGLTDTQYF. For the CDR3, the DNA is TGCGCCAGCAGCCAAGCAGCGGGAGGGCTCACAGATACGCAGTATTTT.

This chain links TRBV27 with TRBJ2-1, with D hard to call. This CDR3 has 16 residues. Germline CDR1 and CDR2: MNHEY and SMNVEV (reference sequence). Trimming left V 3 bases short and J 6 bases short, with 18 bases between. In DNA form, the CDR3 reads TGTGCCAGCAGTTTTCAGGAATTTTCGCCTGGCAATGAGCAGTTCTTC. It codes for CASSFQEFSPGNEQFF.

The genes are TRBV15 and TRBJ1-2; perhaps TRBD1 as D (5 bases). This CDR3 comprises 12 residues. V shed 5 bases and J shed 4 bases, with 8 bases lying between them. CDR1 is LNHNV and CDR2 is YYDKDF in the germline V gene (reference sequence). DNA of the CDR3: TGTGCCACCAGCCGTGACAGCTATGGCTACACCTTC. Translation: CATSRDSYGYTF.

The J gene is TRBJ1-1, the V gene TRBV27, with TRBD1 as a possible D gene (5 bases). Looked up from germline, CDR1 is MNHEY and CDR2 is SMNVEV (reference sequence). V lost 8 bases and J lost 0, with 10 bases in between. The CDR3 runs to 13 residues. CDR3 nucleotides: TGTGCCAGCCGACAGAGGATGAACACTGAAGCTTTCTTT. Translating it yields CASRQRMNTEAFF.

This chain uses TRBV5-1 with TRBJ2-3, with TRBD2 identical over 8 bases. CDR3 length equals 14 residues. After removal of 4 bases from V and 6 bases from J, the junction contained 7 bases not matched to a gene. Per germline, CDR1 SGHRS and CDR2 YFSETQ. The CDR3 protein is CASSPGLATDTQYF. CDR3 DNA sequence: TGCGCCAGCAGCCCTGGACTAGCAACGGATACGCAGTATTTT.

This clone is categorized as medium-sized. The V gene is TRBV5-6, the J gene TRBJ2-1; D is ambiguous. Germline CDR1 and CDR2: SGHDT and YYEEEE. Trimming pared 4 bases from V and 2 bases from J, leaving 19 bases between. This CDR3 is 17 amino acids long. This CDR3 reads CASSLRSRRGAYNEQFF. The CDR3 DNA reads TGTGCCAGCAGCCTGAGATCTCGGCGAGGCGCCTACAATGAGCAGTTCTTC.

The chain uses TRBV11-2 and TRBJ2-6, with 11 bases lining up with TRBD1. Germline CDR1 reads SGHAT; CDR2 reads FQNNGV. V shed 2 bases, J shed 0 bases, and the junction held 3 bases outside the gene matches. This CDR3 comprises 18 residues. CDR3 residues: CASSLYGTGGSGANVLTF. CDR3 nucleotide sequence: TGTGCCAGCAGCTTATATGGGACAGGGGGCTCTGGGGCCAACGTCCTGACTTTC. The complete variable domain, with remaining parts taken from reference TRBV11-2 and TRBJ2-6, reads EAGVAQSPRYKIIEKRQSVAFWCNPISGHATLYWYQQILGQGPKLLIQFQNNGVVDDSQLPKDRFSAERLKGVDSTLKIQPAKLEDSAVYLCASSLYGTGGSGANVLTFGAGSRLTVL.

The CDR3 region has the DNA TGTGCCAGCAGCTTGGGGGGAGGACAGGGGAACTATGGCTACACCTTC. Translated, it gives CASSLGGGQGNYGYTF. The chain carries TRBV5-4 and TRBJ1-2; 9 positions agree with TRBD1. The trim removed 0 bases at V and 2 bases at J, leaving 5 bases unmatched. Per the germline V gene, CDR1 is SGHNT and CDR2 is YYREEE (reference sequence). The CDR3 has 16 residues.